One sample yielded the 7 T cell receptor beta chains listed below, sequenced in a study of tissue T cells after allogeneic stem cell transplantation. Regarding time point: mouse harvest day 7 after allogeneic transplant. Each mouse received 10^7 T-cell-depleted marrow cells plus 10^6 splenic CD5+ T cells by tail vein. Assay: immunoSEQ multiplex PCR; the TCRdb copy retains only in-frame clones and omits some. The data hold thousands of clones, with about 50% observed a single time. The sequencing sample was made of gut tissue. The receptors here all came from a female BALB/c mouse given C57BL/6 T cells with graft-versus-host disease after an allogeneic hematopoietic cell transplant.

With respect to this clone: Each gene name is a mouse one. The read is 1 residue too short to cover the CDR3 end, so that end is filled in from the germline J gene. The chain uses TRBV26 and TRBJ1-1; a possible D gene is TRBD1 (5 bases). The V end was cut by 2 bases, the J end by 3 bases, with 7 bases between. This CDR3 contains 13 residues. CDR1 is KGHPV, CDR2 FQNQEV, per germline (reference sequence). The sequenced CDR3 bases are TGTGCCAGCAGTCTGGGCAGGGACACAGAAGTCTTC. Its translation: CASSLGRDTEVF. The full CDR3 reads CASSLGRDTEVFF.

Details on this clone: The germline and genes are mouse ones. The observed sequence ends 1 residue before the CDR3 terminus, with the missing tail filled in from the germline J gene. V usage is TRBV3 and J usage is TRBJ2-4, with 10 bases identical to TRBD1. The CDR3 covers 15 residues. Trimming cost V 6 bases and J 0 bases; bases outside gene matches: 3. CDR1 and CDR2 from the germline V gene are SNHLY and FYNGKV (reference sequence). CDR3 DNA (partial): TGTGCCAGCAGACGGGACAGGGGTAGTCAAAACACCTTGTAC. Its protein product is CASRRDRGSQNTLY. The full CDR3 protein reads CASRRDRGSQNTLYF.

In the case of this clone: Gene names denote mouse genes. The CDR3 extends 1 residue past the end of the read, so its final part is completed from the germline J gene. The genes are TRBV12-2 and TRBJ1-1, with D possibly TRBD1 on 5 matching bases. The V end was cut by 2 bases, the J end by 0 bases, with 6 bases between. CDR1 is SGHLS, CDR2 HYDKME, per germline. The CDR3 runs to 13 residues. CDR3 DNA (partial): TGTGCCAGCTCTCCGGGGGCAAACACAGAAGTCTTC. Protein sequence: CASSPGANTEVF. The entire CDR3 protein is CASSPGANTEVFF. Drawing the rest from reference TRBV12-2 and TRBJ1-1, the complete variable domain is NSGVVQSPRYIIKGKGERSILKCIPISGHLSVAWYQQTQGQELKFFIQHYDKMERDKGNLPSRFSVQQFDDYHSEMNMSALELEDSAVYFCASSPGANTEVFFGKGTRLTVV.

Details on this clone: Gene names denote mouse genes. The missing CDR3 end, 1 residue past where the read stops, is filled in from the germline J gene. The chain employs TRBV13-2 and TRBJ2-5, with no clear D. Germline loops: CDR1 NNHNN, CDR2 SYGAGS (reference sequence). CDR3 length: 13 amino acids. V lost 3 bases and J 0 bases, leaving 5 bases between the germline ends. The CDR3 protein is CASGAVNQDTQYF. The covered CDR3 bases are TGTGCCAGCGGTGCCGTTAACCAAGACACCCAGTAC.

The table lists this clone with a few counts. Any gene name here is a mouse gene name. The DNA ends 1 residue before the CDR3 does, and the rest of the CDR3 is filled in from the germline J gene. The rearrangement links TRBV24 to TRBJ1-2, with 9 bases that match TRBD1. From germline, CDR1 is KGHTA and CDR2 FRNEEI. CDR3 length equals 15 residues. V gave up 5 bases and J gave up 4 bases; unmatched junction bases: 8. CDR3 DNA, as far as it was read: TGTGCCAGCAGTTCACAACAGGGGGCGAGCTCCGACTACACC. It is translated as CASSSQQGASSDYT. The full CDR3 sequence reads CASSSQQGASSDYTF.

This clone was seen only a few times. The listed genes are named as in mouse. The read terminates 1 residue ahead of where the CDR3 ends, so the germline J gene completes it. This chain joins TRBV26 and TRBJ1-3; 7 bases are shared with TRBD1. Germline V gives CDR1 KGHPV, CDR2 FQNQEV (reference sequence). Trimming cost V 4 bases and J 2 bases; bases outside gene matches: 2. There are 14 residues in the CDR3. CDR3 DNA, as far as it was read: TGTGCCAGCAGTCCGAGGGGGCCTGGAAATACGCTCTAT. Residues: CASSPRGPGNTLY. The full CDR3 is CASSPRGPGNTLYF.

Note on this clone: Genes here carry mouse names. The read halts 1 residue ahead of the CDR3 end, with the missing end drawn from the germline J gene. The chain recombines TRBV5 with TRBJ2-3; 12 bases match TRBD2. With V trimmed by 1 base and J by 1 base, 0 bases remained unmatched. From germline, CDR1 is LGHNA and CDR2 YNLKQL (reference sequence). The CDR3 sequence is 16 residues long. The CDR3: CASSQGDWGGAETLYF. The DNA read from the CDR3 is TGTGCCAGCAGCCAAGGGGACTGGGGGGGTGCAGAAACGCTGTAT.